The 16 T cell receptor beta chains presented below share a single source sample, sequenced in a study of response to subunit inactivated influenza vaccine. Via MiXCR, TCRdb re-called the RT-PCR reads, giving one row per CDR3 protein. This table has hundreds of thousands of distinct CDR3 sequences, approximately 12% appearing once. Sequencing was performed on PBMCs from blood, taken on the day of vaccination. The source is a man between 45 and 60 years old who received an inactivated influenza vaccine.

CDR3: CATSRGLGVTYTYEQYF. The CDR3 nucleotides read TGTGCCACCAGCAGAGGCTTGGGCGTTACTTACACCTACGAGCAGTACTTC. The rearrangement joins TRBV15 to TRBJ2-7; no clear D gene. Trimming took off 1 base at V and 2 bases at J, with 18 bases between the two ends. Germline loops: CDR1 LNHNV, CDR2 YYDKDF (reference sequence). The CDR3 totals 17 residues.

This clonotype occurred many times. This rearrangement joins TRBV30 to TRBJ1-2; no clear D. CDR1 is GTSNPN, CDR2 SVGIG, per germline (reference sequence). The CDR3 totals 14 residues. V lost 3 bases, J lost 4 bases, and 15 bases lay in between. The CDR3 region is CAWSVPSRVYGYTF. The DNA of the CDR3 is TGTGCCTGGAGCGTTCCCAGCCGGGTCTATGGCTACACCTTC.

J is TRBJ1-5 and V is TRBV12-3 or TRBV12-4; maybe TRBD1 (5 bases). The V and J ends lost 5 bases and 6 bases respectively, with 14 bases between them. The CDR3 totals 14 residues. This chain's CDR3 is CASSHRDFIQPQHF. The CDR3 nucleotides are TGTGCCAGCAGTCATCGGGACTTCATTCAGCCCCAGCATTTT.

This clonotype was detected only a few times. This chain joins TRBV28 and TRBJ2-7; possible D gene TRBD2, 6 bases. The germline gives CDR1 MDHEN, CDR2 SYDVKM. The CDR3 extends over 15 amino acids. Trimming took 8 bases from V and 6 from J, leaving 23 bases between them. DNA of the CDR3: TGTGCCAGCGGGAGGATTGGGCAGCACCTTTCCGAGCAGTACTTC. Translating it yields CASGRIGQHLSEQYF.

This chain uses TRBV25-1 with TRBJ1-5; no firm D call. Germline CDR1 and CDR2: MGHDK and SYGVNS. There are 14 residues in the CDR3. Between the trimmed V and J ends, which lost 1 base and 11 bases, there was a span of 15 bases. CDR3 protein: CASSELSGMGAQHF. CDR3 coding DNA: TGTGCCAGCAGTGAATTATCCGGTATGGGAGCCCAGCATTTT.

This clonotype was counted many times. The chain combines TRBV20-1 with TRBJ2-1; D call uncertain. V was cut by 5 bases and J by 4 bases, with 9 bases left in between. The V gene's germline CDR1 is DFQATT and CDR2 SNEGSKA (reference sequence). The length of the CDR3 is 12 residues. CDR3 loop: CSARLGYNEQFF. CDR3 coding DNA: TGCAGTGCTCGGCTTGGATACAATGAGCAGTTCTTC.

This clonotype has a count of ten or more. The CDR3 is CSVPAGGSTDTQYF. The CDR3 DNA sequence: TGCAGCGTTCCCGCGGGAGGGAGCACAGATACGCAGTATTTT. The chain has TRBV29-1 and TRBJ2-3, with 9 bases that match TRBD2. Germline V lookup: CDR1 SQVTM, CDR2 ANQGSEA. The CDR3 has 14 residues. V shed 5 bases and J 0 bases; nucleotides not matched to a gene: 3.

The chain links TRBV5-1 to TRBJ2-7, with TRBD1 identical over 12 bases. Germline V gene data show CDR1 as SGHRS and CDR2 as YFSETQ. Unmatched junction bases numbered 2, after V lost 0 bases and J lost 1 base. This CDR3 region has 16 residues. The DNA for the CDR3 is TGCGCCAGCAGCTTGGCGGGACAGGGGGCGTCCTACGAGCAGTACTTC. Translating gives CASSLAGQGASYEQYF.

The sample holds a few counts of this clonotype. The gene calls are TRBV29-1 and TRBJ2-1; D remains unclear. There are 14 residues in the CDR3. The germline V gene encodes CDR1 SQVTM and CDR2 ANQGSEA. Trimming removed 1 base from V and 3 bases from J, with 10 bases in between. Written as DNA, the CDR3 is TGCAGCGTTGAAGGAGAAAGGCTCTACAATGAGCAGTTCTTC. This encodes CSVEGERLYNEQFF.

This clonotype was observed a few times. V usage is TRBV11-2 and J usage is TRBJ2-5, with D uncertain. Germline V CDR1 and CDR2: SGHAT, FQNNGV. V gave up 4 bases and J gave up 5 bases, with 14 bases separating them. The CDR3 consists of 14 residues. The CDR3 DNA sequence: TGTGCCAGCAGCTCTACAAACTCACTGGAGACCCAGTACTTC. Protein: CASSSTNSLETQYF.

This clonotype was detected once. The chain is built from TRBV7-2 and TRBJ2-5; no definite D call. CDR3 length: 14 residues. The germline gives CDR1 SGHTA, CDR2 FQGNSA. V lost 1 base and J 4 bases, leaving 10 bases between the germline ends. The CDR3 here is CASSLDLGTETQYF. For the CDR3, the DNA is TGTGCCAGCAGCTTAGATTTGGGTACAGAGACCCAGTACTTC.

This clonotype showed up just a few times. This sequence joins TRBV6-1 and TRBJ1-4, with 9 bases aligning to TRBD1. V lost 8 bases, J lost 8 bases, and 6 bases stayed unmatched. Germline CDR1 reads MNHNS; CDR2 reads SASEGT. The CDR3 has 13 amino acids. The DNA for the CDR3 is TGTGCCAGCCCATGGACAGGGGAGGAAAAACTGTTTTTT. Its translation: CASPWTGEEKLFF.

The V call is TRBV24-1, the J call TRBJ2-3; TRBD1 matches 9 bases. CDR3 length: 15 amino acids. Germline-derived CDR1 and CDR2 are KGHDR and SFDVKD. V trimming: 2 bases; J trimming: 1 base; junction bases outside the gene matches: 0. The CDR3: CATSDWTGGTDTQYF. The CDR3, as DNA: TGTGCCACCAGTGATTGGACAGGGGGCACAGATACGCAGTATTTT.

This clonotype was observed a few times. The chain recombines TRBV20-1 with TRBJ2-1; 7 positions match TRBD2. The CDR3 runs 14 residues. The V gene's germline CDR1 is DFQATT and CDR2 SNEGSKA (reference sequence). Trimming cost V 2 bases and J 3 bases; bases outside gene matches: 4. The CDR3 DNA reads as TGCAGTGCTAGATTCGGGACTAACTACAATGAGCAGTTCTTC. Amino acid sequence: CSARFGTNYNEQFF.

The J gene is TRBJ2-3, the V gene TRBV9, with a weak D call TRBD2 (6 bases). This CDR3 has 16 amino acids. V was clipped by 0 bases and J by 4 bases, with 15 bases between them. The V gene's germline CDR1 is SGDLS and CDR2 YYNGEE. This CDR3 reads CASSVAGTGKADTQYF. The CDR3 DNA is TGTGCCAGCAGCGTAGCCGGGACTGGAAAGGCAGATACGCAGTATTTT.

This clonotype was counted only a few times. This chain links TRBV20-1 with TRBJ2-1; 14 bases are shared with TRBD2. Germline CDR1 reads DFQATT; CDR2 reads SNEGSKA (reference sequence). Trimming cost V 0 bases and J 9 bases; bases outside gene matches: 7. The CDR3 is 16 residues long. CDR3 residues: CSARDRTSGRLGEQFF. The CDR3 bases are TGCAGTGCTAGAGATCGGACTAGCGGGAGGCTGGGTGAGCAGTTCTTC.